Each of the 20 T cell receptor beta chains below was sequenced from the same sample in a study of T cell clonotyping in hematopoietic cell transplantation. The repertoire was sequenced with immunoSEQ multiplex PCR; TCRdb's copy has only in-frame clones and lacks some. The sample lists roughly 7,000 clones, about 89% occurring once. The sample consisted of PBMCs, taken 30 days after allogeneic stem cell transplant. All receptors come from a female patient aged 50 to 65 who had an allogeneic stem cell transplant from an unrelated donor, so the T cells may come from the graft donor. Some clones in this sample may be carry-over from other donors' samples.

The chain uses TRBV29-1 and TRBJ2-4; maybe TRBD2 (6 bases). Germline CDR1 reads SQVTM; CDR2 reads ANQGSEA. V lost 7 bases and J 1 base, leaving 11 bases between the germline ends. There are 13 residues in the CDR3. CDR3 loop: CSALGGAKNIQYF. The DNA of the CDR3 is TGCAGCGCCCTCGGAGGGGCCAAAAACATTCAGTACTTC.

V is TRBV30 and J is TRBJ1-5; D ambiguous. From germline, CDR1 is GTSNPN and CDR2 SVGIG (reference sequence). V was shortened by 4 bases and J by 0 bases, with 10 bases between the two germline ends. This CDR3 region has 14 residues. The CDR3 region is CAWNHGYSNQPQHF. CDR3 bases: TGTGCCTGGAACCACGGGTATAGCAATCAGCCCCAGCATTTT.

The CDR3 nucleotides are TGTGCCAGCAGGGACCGGGGGGGTCTTTGGGGCTACACCTTC. It codes for CASRDRGGLWGYTF. The chain recombines TRBV2 with TRBJ1-2, with a possible D match to TRBD1 (5 bases). V gave up 6 bases and J gave up 8 bases, with 19 bases separating them. The CDR3 loop spans 14 amino acids. The germline CDR1 and CDR2 sequences are SNHLY and FYNNEI.

This chain joins TRBV19 and TRBJ1-1; a possible D gene is TRBD1 (5 bases). CDR1 is LNHDA, CDR2 SQIVND, per germline (reference sequence). CDR3 size: 11 residues. The V and J ends lost 3 bases and 11 bases respectively, with 10 bases between them. The CDR3 loop is CASSIRASAFF. CDR3 DNA: TGTGCCAGTAGTATCAGGGCGTCGGCTTTCTTT.

The chain recombines TRBV7-7 with TRBJ1-1, with 7 positions matching TRBD1. Losses at the gene ends were 1 base for V and 5 bases for J; bases not matched to a gene: 1. CDR1 is SSHAT and CDR2 is FNYEAQ in the germline V gene (reference sequence). The CDR3 totals 13 residues. The CDR3 DNA reads as TGTGCCAGCAGCTTAGACAGGGGAACTGAAGCTTTCTTT. It encodes CASSLDRGTEAFF. The full variable domain, its missing parts supplied by reference TRBV7-7 and TRBJ1-1, is GAGVSQSPRYKVTKRGQDVTLRCDPISSHATLYWYQQALGQGPEFLTYFNYEAQPDKSGLPSDRFSAERPEGSISTLTIQRTEQRDSAMYRCASSLDRGTEAFFGQGTRLTVV.

This rearrangement joins TRBV6-5 to TRBJ1-1; D unclear. Per germline, CDR1 MNHEY and CDR2 SVGAGI. The CDR3 contains 14 residues. The V and J ends lost 5 bases and 1 base respectively, with 11 bases between them. CDR3 protein: CASSHAQRNTEAFF. Here the CDR3 DNA reads TGTGCCAGCAGTCACGCACAGAGGAACACTGAAGCTTTCTTT.

The chain recombines TRBV15 with TRBJ2-7; 7 bases are a match to TRBD2. V shed 3 bases and J 0 bases; nucleotides not matched to a gene: 5. The CDR3 is made up of 15 amino acids. CDR1 and CDR2 from the germline V gene are LNHNV and YYDKDF (reference sequence). The CDR3 spells CATSRGREFSYEQYF. CDR3 nucleotide sequence: TGTGCCACCAGCAGGGGGAGGGAGTTCTCCTACGAGCAGTACTTC.

Here the CDR3 reads CASSQVKGRGGPGELFF. The CDR3 coding sequence is TGCGCCAGCAGCCAAGTTAAAGGACGGGGAGGGCCCGGGGAGCTGTTTTTT. The rearrangement joins TRBV4-3 to TRBJ2-2; TRBD2 agrees at 7 bases. V dropped 1 base and J dropped 6; count of bases not matched to a gene: 11. The germline V gene encodes CDR1 LGHNA and CDR2 YSLEER. The CDR3 length is 17 residues.

This chain uses TRBV15 with TRBJ1-2; maybe TRBD1 (6 bases). Germline-derived CDR1 and CDR2 are LNHNV and YYDKDF (reference sequence). The V end lost 0 bases, the J end lost 2 bases, and 16 bases lay between the germline ends. CDR3 length: 17 residues. The CDR3 spells CATSRDLAGAINYGYTF. Written as DNA, the CDR3 is TGTGCCACCAGCAGAGATCTTGCAGGGGCCATAAACTATGGCTACACCTTC.

Remarks on this clone: An end of the junction does not agree with germline; a read error may underlie this. The same CDR3 is also encoded by other DNA sequences in this sample. This chain uses TRBV6-5 with TRBJ1-4, with D hard to call. The CDR3 has 14 residues. Germline V gene lookup returns CDR1 MNHEY and CDR2 SVGAGI. The CDR3 loop is CASSYSGADEKLFF. CDR3 nucleotide sequence: TGTGCCAGCAGCTACTCGGGAGCGGACGAAAAACTGTTTTTT.

The chain carries TRBV2 and TRBJ1-1, with D unresolved. Germline V gives CDR1 SNHLY, CDR2 FYNNEI. The CDR3 runs to 14 residues. V was cut by 3 bases and J by 3 bases, with 11 bases left in between. CDR3 bases: TGTGCCAGCAGTGATATAGCCCCGGACACTGAAGCTTTCTTT. Protein: CASSDIAPDTEAFF.

The DNA of the CDR3 is TGTGCCAGTGACGCGACGGGCAATCAGCCCCAGCATTTT. Translating it yields CASDATGNQPQHF. The chain combines TRBV19 with TRBJ1-5; D uncertain. This CDR3 is built from 13 residues. Looked up from germline, CDR1 is LNHDA and CDR2 is SQIVND (reference sequence). V was pared by 8 bases and J by 2 bases, with 10 bases between.

The rearrangement uses TRBV6-5 and TRBJ2-7; 10 bases fit TRBD1. The CDR3 extends over 14 amino acids. After removal of 5 bases from V and 4 bases from J, the junction contained 5 bases not matched to a gene. CDR1 is MNHEY and CDR2 is SVGAGI in the germline V gene. The CDR3 region has the DNA TGTGCCAGCAGTCCGGGACAGGGGAGGTACGAGCAGTACTTC. Translating it yields CASSPGQGRYEQYF.

V gene TRBV7-9 combines with J gene TRBJ1-2; D ambiguous. Germline loops: CDR1 SEHNR, CDR2 FQNEAQ (reference sequence). Trimming stripped 5 bases from V and 3 bases from J, with 22 bases between. This CDR3 has 17 residues. CDR3 amino acids: CASSLPHPEGRYYGYTF. The CDR3 DNA is TGTGCCAGCAGCCTCCCCCACCCCGAGGGTCGGTACTATGGCTACACCTTC. Drawing the rest from reference TRBV7-9 and TRBJ1-2, the complete variable domain is DTGVSQNPRHKITKRGQNVTFRCDPISEHNRLYWYRQTLGQGPEFLTYFQNEAQLEKSRLLSDRFSAERPKGSFSTLEIQRTEQGDSAMYLCASSLPHPEGRYYGYTFGSGTRLTVV.

The CDR3 spells CASSLLGQNNEQFF. As DNA, the CDR3 is TGTGCCAGCAGCTTACTCGGACAGAACAATGAGCAGTTCTTC. This rearrangement joins TRBV7-9 to TRBJ2-1, with D perhaps TRBD1 (6 bases). The CDR3 covers 14 residues. Germline V lookup: CDR1 SEHNR, CDR2 FQNEAQ (reference sequence). V was cut by 2 bases and J by 5 bases, with 10 bases left in between. Full variable domain (remainder filled in from reference TRBV7-9 and TRBJ2-1): DTGVSQNPRHKITKRGQNVTFRCDPISEHNRLYWYRQTLGQGPEFLTYFQNEAQLEKSRLLSDRFSAERPKGSFSTLEIQRTEQGDSAMYLCASSLLGQNNEQFFGPGTRLTVL.

The rearrangement links TRBV7-2 to TRBJ2-7; D unresolved. Germline-derived CDR1 and CDR2 are SGHTA and FQGNSA. The ends were cut back, 5 bases at V and 5 bases at J, with 13 bases in the middle. The CDR3 length is 13 residues. The CDR3 nucleotides read TGTGCCAGCAGCCAGATGGACGGAAACGAGCAGTACTTC. Its translation is CASSQMDGNEQYF.

The gene calls are TRBV5-6 and TRBJ1-3; D may be TRBD1 (5 bases). V was shortened by 4 bases and J by 0 bases, with 14 bases between the two germline ends. This CDR3 is built from 16 residues. Germline loops: CDR1 SGHDT, CDR2 YYEEEE. The CDR3 region has the DNA TGTGCCAGCAGCCCACTCCGGGACGGCTCTGGAAACACCATATATTTT. Its translation: CASSPLRDGSGNTIYF.

The chain links TRBV7-8 to TRBJ2-7; D gene unclear. V was shortened by 1 base and J by 3 bases, with 13 bases between the two germline ends. This CDR3 is 15 amino acids long. Germline V gene data show CDR1 as SGHVS and CDR2 as FQNEAQ. The CDR3 region has the DNA TGTGCCAGCAGCTTAGATTGGAAAGGCTTCTACGAGCAGTACTTC. It is translated as CASSLDWKGFYEQYF.

The chain joins TRBV27 to TRBJ2-1; TRBD2 matches at 10 bases. This CDR3 has 14 amino acids. With 6 bases clipped from V and 7 bases from J, the junction kept 6 bases outside the gene matches. CDR1 is MNHEY, CDR2 SMNVEV, per germline (reference sequence). The CDR3 sequence is CASRIILAGNEQFF. The DNA of the CDR3 is TGTGCCAGCAGAATAATACTAGCGGGAAATGAGCAGTTCTTC.

The CDR3 sequence is CASSYSRDNYGYTF. The CDR3 DNA follows: TGTGCCAGCAGTTACTCAAGGGACAACTATGGCTACACCTTC. The chain is built from TRBV6-5 and TRBJ1-2; weak D call: TRBD1 (5 bases). From germline, CDR1 is MNHEY and CDR2 SVGAGI. V was trimmed by 0 bases and J by 2 bases, leaving 7 bases between them. CDR3 length: 14 amino acids.